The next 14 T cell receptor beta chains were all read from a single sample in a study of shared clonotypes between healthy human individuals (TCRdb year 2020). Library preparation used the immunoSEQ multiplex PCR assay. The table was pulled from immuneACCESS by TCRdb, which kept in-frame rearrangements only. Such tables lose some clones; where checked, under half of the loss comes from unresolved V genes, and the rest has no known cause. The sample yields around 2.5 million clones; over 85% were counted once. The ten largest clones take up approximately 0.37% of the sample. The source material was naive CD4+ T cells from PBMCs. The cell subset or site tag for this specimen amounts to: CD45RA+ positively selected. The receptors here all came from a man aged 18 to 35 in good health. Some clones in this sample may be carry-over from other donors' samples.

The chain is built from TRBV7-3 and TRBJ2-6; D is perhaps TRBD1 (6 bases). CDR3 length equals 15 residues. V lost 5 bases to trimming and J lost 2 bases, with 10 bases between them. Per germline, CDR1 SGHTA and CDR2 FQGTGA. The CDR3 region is CASSQKGAGANVLTF. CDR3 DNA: TGTGCCAGCAGCCAGAAGGGGGCTGGGGCCAACGTCCTGACTTTC.

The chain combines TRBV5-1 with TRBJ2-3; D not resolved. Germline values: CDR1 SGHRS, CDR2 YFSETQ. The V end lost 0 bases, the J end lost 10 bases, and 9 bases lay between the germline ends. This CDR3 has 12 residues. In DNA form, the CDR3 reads TGCGCCAGCAGCTTGGACAAAATGCCGCAGTATTTT. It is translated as CASSLDKMPQYF. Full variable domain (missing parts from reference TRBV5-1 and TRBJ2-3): KAGVTQTPRYLIKTRGQQVTLSCSPISGHRSVSWYQQTPGQGLQFLFEYFSETQRNKGNFPGRFSGRQFSNSRSEMNVSTLELGDSALYLCASSLDKMPQYFGPGTRLTVL.

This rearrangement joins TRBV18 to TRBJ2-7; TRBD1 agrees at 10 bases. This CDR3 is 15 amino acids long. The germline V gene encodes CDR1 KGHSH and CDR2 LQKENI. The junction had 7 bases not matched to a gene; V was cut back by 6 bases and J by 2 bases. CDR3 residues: CASSYTGTGAYEQYF. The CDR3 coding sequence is TGTGCCAGCTCCTACACCGGGACAGGGGCCTACGAGCAGTACTTC. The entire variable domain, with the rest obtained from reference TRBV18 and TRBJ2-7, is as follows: NAGVMQNPRHLVRRRGQEARLRCSPMKGHSHVYWYRQLPEEGLKFMVYLQKENIIDESGMPKERFSAEFPKEGPSILRIQQVVRGDSAAYFCASSYTGTGAYEQYFGPGTRLTVT.

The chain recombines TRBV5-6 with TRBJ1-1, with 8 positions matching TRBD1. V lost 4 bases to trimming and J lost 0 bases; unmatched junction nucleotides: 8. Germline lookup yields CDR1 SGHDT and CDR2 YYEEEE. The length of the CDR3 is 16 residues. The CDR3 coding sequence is TGTGCCAGCAGCCGGACAGGGAGGTACATGAACACTGAAGCTTTCTTT. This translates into CASSRTGRYMNTEAFF.

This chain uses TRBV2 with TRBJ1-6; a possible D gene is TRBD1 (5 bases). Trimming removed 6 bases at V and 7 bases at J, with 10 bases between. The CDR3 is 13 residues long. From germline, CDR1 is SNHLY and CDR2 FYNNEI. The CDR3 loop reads CASRGTGNSPLHF. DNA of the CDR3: TGTGCCAGCAGGGGGACCGGGAATTCACCCCTCCACTTT.

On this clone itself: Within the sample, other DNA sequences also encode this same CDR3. The DNA for the CDR3 is TGTGCCATCAGTGGACTAGCGGGAACCGGGGAGCTGTTTTTT. Protein product: CAISGLAGTGELFF. This chain joins TRBV10-3 and TRBJ2-2; 11 bases fit TRBD2. V shed 4 bases and J 5 bases; nucleotides not matched to a gene: 0. The CDR3 runs 14 residues. Per the germline V gene, CDR1 is ENHRY and CDR2 is SYGVKD.

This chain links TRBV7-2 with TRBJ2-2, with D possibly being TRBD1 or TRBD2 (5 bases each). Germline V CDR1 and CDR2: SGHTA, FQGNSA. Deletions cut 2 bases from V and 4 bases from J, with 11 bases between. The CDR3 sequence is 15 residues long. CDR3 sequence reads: CASSLSTGPTGELFF. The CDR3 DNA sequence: TGTGCCAGCAGCTTATCCACGGGGCCCACCGGGGAGCTGTTTTTT. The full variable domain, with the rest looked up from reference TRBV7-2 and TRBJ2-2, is GAGVSQSPSNKVTEKGKDVELRCDPISGHTALYWYRQSLGQGLEFLIYFQGNSAPDKSGLPSDRFSAERTGGSVSTLTIQRTQQEDSAVYLCASSLSTGPTGELFFGEGSRLTVL.

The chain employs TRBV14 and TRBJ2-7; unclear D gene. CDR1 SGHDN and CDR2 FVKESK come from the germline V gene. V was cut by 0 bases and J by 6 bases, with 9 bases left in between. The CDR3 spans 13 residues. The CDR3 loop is CASSQDMGREQYF. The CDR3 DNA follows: TGTGCCAGCAGCCAAGATATGGGTCGCGAGCAGTACTTC.

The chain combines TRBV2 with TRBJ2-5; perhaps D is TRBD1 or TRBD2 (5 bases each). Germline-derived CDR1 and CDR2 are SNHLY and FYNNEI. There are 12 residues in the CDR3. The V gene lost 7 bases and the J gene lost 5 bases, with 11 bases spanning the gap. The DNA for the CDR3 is TGTGCCAGCATGGGGGTGGGGGAGACCCAGTACTTC. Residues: CASMGVGETQYF.

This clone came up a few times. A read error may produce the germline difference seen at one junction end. The CDR3 DNA reads as TGTGCCACCAGTTTCCGACTTCTCCGGGGGAACACTGAAGCTTTCTTT. Translating it yields CATSFRLLRGNTEAFF. V and J are TRBV28 and TRBJ1-1; no firm D call. Germline CDR1 MDHEN, CDR2 SYDVKM. This CDR3 is 16 amino acids long.

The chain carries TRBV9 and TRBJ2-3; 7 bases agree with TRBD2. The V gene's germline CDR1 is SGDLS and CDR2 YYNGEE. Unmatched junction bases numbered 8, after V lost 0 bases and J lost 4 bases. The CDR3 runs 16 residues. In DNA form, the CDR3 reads TGTGCCAGCAGCGTAGGGGAGGGAATTGTCGCAGATACGCAGTATTTT. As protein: CASSVGEGIVADTQYF.

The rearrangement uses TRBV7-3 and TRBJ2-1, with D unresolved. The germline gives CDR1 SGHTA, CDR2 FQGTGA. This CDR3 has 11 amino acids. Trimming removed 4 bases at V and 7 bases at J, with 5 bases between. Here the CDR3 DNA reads TGTGCCAGCAGCTCCATTAATGAGCAGTTCTTC. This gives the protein CASSSINEQFF.

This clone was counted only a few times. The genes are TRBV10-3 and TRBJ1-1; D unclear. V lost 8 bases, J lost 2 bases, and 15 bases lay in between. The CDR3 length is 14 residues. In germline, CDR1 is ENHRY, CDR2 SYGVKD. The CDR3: CAISQPELNTEAFF. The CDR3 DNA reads TGTGCCATCTCCCAACCAGAACTCAACACTGAAGCTTTCTTT.

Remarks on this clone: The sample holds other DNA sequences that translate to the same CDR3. The CDR3 nucleotides are TGTGCCAGCAGCTTATTAGCGGGAGGAACAGATACGCAGTATTTT. Its protein is CASSLLAGGTDTQYF. The chain uses TRBV9 and TRBJ2-3, with 10 bases aligning to TRBD2. CDR1 is SGDLS, CDR2 YYNGEE, per germline. Trimming at V came to 4 bases and at J to 3 bases, leaving 5 bases not matched to a gene. The length of the CDR3 is 15 residues.